This TCR beta chain was identified during a study of blood T cell repertoires in COVID-19. Study-wide context: The United States, Italy and Spain supplied acute and convalescent COVID-19 samples. Sources were T cells, B-cell-depleted T cells, or PBMCs; the material itself was cDNA or gDNA.

Participants spanned ages about 18 to 95 years and resided in over 20 US areas. Recovered Cohort 3 donors showed two negative PCRs, clearance, or symptom resolution. The CDR3 loop spans 16 amino acids. Germline lookup yields CDR1 MNHNS and CDR2 SASEGT. The junction had 4 bases not matched to a gene; V was cut back by 2 bases and J by 2 bases. Profiled with immunoSEQ multiplex PCR; TCRdb holds only in-frame clones, not every one. The data hold about 390,000 clones, with roughly 89% observed a single time. This clone appeared many times. The chain uses TRBV6-1 and TRBJ2-1; 9 nucleotides line up with TRBD2. The receptor was derived from a woman aged 45 to 65 who had recovered from COVID-19. Sequenced input: PBMCs or T cells enriched from blood (not recorded which). CDR3 protein: CASSEWLAGPYNEQFF. CDR3 in DNA: TGTGCCAGCAGTGAATGGCTAGCGGGGCCCTACAATGAGCAGTTCTTC.